The clone carrying this TCR beta chain came up many times. The antigen is undetermined. The sample originates from a study of identical twins. Regarding the study as a whole: Cord blood beta clonotypes that were abundant carried fewer insertions, and memory repertoires showed no such trend. Donors were not followed over many years; analysis was cross-sectional.

Each cDNA held unique molecular identifiers, and template switching gave it a universal primer site. TCRdb passed the 5' RACE reads through MiXCR, listing each CDR3 protein once. The repertoire holds roughly 570,000 distinct CDR3 sequences, with more than 9% as singletons. Per the germline V gene, CDR1 is SGHAT and CDR2 is FQDESV (reference sequence). This CDR3 is 16 amino acids long. J gave up 7 bases and V 1 base, and 9 bases lay outside the gene matches. This same sample was also part of a study on yellow fever vaccine responses in identical twins.

Specimen: PBMCs. The chain is built from TRBV11-1 and TRBJ2-3, with TRBD2 matching over 9 bases. The clonotype comes from a woman younger than 30 in good health. The CDR3 nucleotides read TGTGCCAGCAGCTTAGAAGCGGGACTAGCATTTTATACGCAGTATTTT. Amino acids: CASSLEAGLAFYTQYF. Based on the CDR3 plus reference TRBV11-1 and TRBJ2-3, the full variable domain is EAEVAQSPRYKITEKSQAVAFWCDPISGHATLYWYRQILGQGPELLVQFQDESVVDDSQLPKDRFSAERLKGVDSTLKIQPAELGDSAMYLCASSLEAGLAFYTQYFGPGTRLTVL.